Here is one TCR beta chain with its context. Source study methods: Amplifying reference gene primers gave estimates of nucleated cell counts. Assay used: immunoSEQ multiplex PCR; TCRdb lists only in-frame clones, some missing. V and J calls and clone size are copied from that table; D and trimming were computed from the DNA. This table has 250,000 to 350,000 clones, roughly 90% appearing once. The sample comes from a study of blood T cell repertoires in COVID-19. The CDR3 runs to 13 residues. Per germline, CDR1 SQVTM and CDR2 ANQGSEA. V shed 6 bases and J 5 bases; nucleotides not matched to a gene: 8. Input material: peripheral blood. The clonotype was recovered from a woman aged 60-75 years with acute or convalescent COVID-19. The chain employs TRBV29-1 and TRBJ1-1, with 8 nucleotides matching TRBD1. The DNA for the CDR3 is TGCAGCGTGTCAGGGGGCGGAAGGACTGAAGCTTTCTTT. Translation: CSVSGGGRTEAFF.